The following is a T cell receptor beta chain sequence with its context. Its antigen is undetermined. The read gets to within 3 residues of the CDR3 end, and the germline J gene fills in the rest. Profiling relied on immunoSEQ multiplex PCR, and the TCRdb table lists in-frame clones only, not all of them. This specimen shows 50,000 or so clones; the ten leading clones hold approximately 0.81%. Per the germline V gene, CDR1 is MNHEY and CDR2 is SVGEGT. The CDR3 runs to 17 residues. V lost 0 bases, J lost 6 bases, and 18 bases lay in between. The source of the sample is a study of Tregs in tolerant kidney transplant recipients. Whole-study context: Recipients received nonmyeloablative bone marrow transplants from related graft donors, with transient mixed chimerism. Study-level points and caveats: Biological reproducibility was not directly addressed in this study.

The sequence derives from a human donor who received a combined kidney and bone marrow transplant. The chain couples TRBV6-2 or TRBV6-3 to TRBJ2-1; no clear D gene. Material: CD4+ T cells from blood, obtained before the transplant. CDR3 bases read: TGTGCCAGCAGTTACTCGACTGGCCTCGCCTACCTCAATGAG. Its protein product is CASSYSTGLAYLNE. The whole CDR3 protein reads CASSYSTGLAYLNEQFF.